The source of this T cell receptor (beta chain) is a study of naive and memory T cell subsets. Study-wide results and caveats: Reportedly, tuberculin skin test sites gave far more TCRs than other biopsies. This RNA-based method may be sensitive to activation-related transcript changes.

Indicated treatment: skin biopsy from PPD injection site in Mantoux-positive individual. An oligonucleotide containing a UMI was ligated to the 3' end of TCR cDNA. Individuals with a positive Mantoux test gave biopsies from PPD-injected skin. There are a few counts of this clonotype. Antigen unknown. Amplification of ligated cDNA took four PCR rounds with SP2 and nested alpha and beta constant primers. TCRdb re-called the UMI-ligation and nested PCR reads with MiXCR, one entry per CDR3 protein. Altogether roughly 36,000 distinct CDR3 sequences are present, approximately 9.9% being singletons, with the ten largest covering roughly 3.9%. Specimen: skin, collected from a tuberculin skin test site. This TCR was recovered from an adult in good health.

The CDR3 nucleotides read TGTGCCAGCAGCTGTGGGCCGGGACACCAATGTTACGAGCAGTACTTC. It specifies CASSCGPGHQCYEQYF. The chain has TRBV5-5 and TRBJ2-7; D may be TRBD1 (6 bases). This CDR3 contains 16 residues. V lost 3 bases and J lost 4, with 20 bases in between. Germline CDR1 and CDR2: SGHKS and YYEKEE (reference sequence).